This paragraph reports one T cell receptor (beta chain). This sample was taken from a study of T cell responses to AZD1222 COVID-19 vaccine. Per germline, CDR1 SGHNT and CDR2 YYREEE (reference sequence). The CDR3 covers 16 residues. With 1 base clipped from V and 2 bases from J, the junction kept 3 bases outside the gene matches. The protocol was immunoSEQ multiplex PCR, while the TCRdb copy is restricted to in-frame clones and leaves out a portion. The sample holds 180,000 or so clones; less than 95% are singletons and the top ten take about 0.64%. This TCR came from an adult in good health. This chain connects TRBV5-4 to TRBJ2-1, with TRBD2 matching over 10 bases. The input for sequencing was peripheral blood, taken on day 0 of AZD1222 vaccination. DNA for the CDR3: TGTGCCAGCAGCTTGATCGGGACTAGCGCCTACAATGAGCAGTTCTTC. Residues: CASSLIGTSAYNEQFF. The full variable domain, its missing parts supplied by reference TRBV5-4 and TRBJ2-1, is ETGVTQSPTHLIKTRGQQVTLRCSSQSGHNTVSWYQQALGQGPQFIFQYYREEENGRGNFPPRFSGLQFPNYSSELNVNALELDDSALYLCASSLIGTSAYNEQFFGPGTRLTVL.